These T cell receptor beta chains were read from a single sample in a study of cytomegalovirus exposure and HLA in healthy donors. Using immunoSEQ multiplex PCR, the repertoire was profiled, and TCRdb retains in-frame clones only, with some absent. The sample lists 99,000 or so clones; 83% were seen once. The sequenced material came from PBMCs. The receptors here all came from a man aged 18 to 30 in good health and CMV-seronegative. Both conserved end residues are part of each CDR3.

TRBV18	TRBJ2-7	CASSPPGGTYEQYF
TRBV6-5	TRBJ1-2	CASSYVGGLDGYTF
TRBV19	TRBJ2-5	CASSGRETQYF
TRBV2	TRBJ2-7	CASRKDRGSYEQYF
TRBV9	TRBJ1-1	CASSQGSGEAFF
TRBV5-4	TRBJ2-5	CASSHASRSQETQYF
TRBV7-3	TRBJ2-1	CASSSTGASYNEQFF
TRBV30	TRBJ2-3	CAWSIGGTYTDTQYF
TRBV5-4	TRBJ2-5	CASSQSGRPETQYF
TRBV7-9	TRBJ2-7	CASSRRQGTFHEQYF
TRBV7-2	TRBJ2-7	CASSFASGAYEQYF
TRBV28	TRBJ1-1	CASQAPGAEAFF
TRBV6-5	TRBJ2-7	CASREANRGEQYF
TRBV7-2	TRBJ2-7	CASSTRQGTYEQYF
TRBV4-2	TRBJ1-5	CASSQKGKEPQHF
TRBV7-2	TRBJ2-5	CASSRPGQGPQETQYF
TRBV7-2	TRBJ2-1	CASSPTDRAGPNNEQFF
TRBV7-9	TRBJ2-5	CASSLGLTVQETQYF
TRBV6-1	TRBJ2-3	CASSEVWGEGRDTQYF
TRBV28	TRBJ1-1	CASSPGTGETEAFF
TRBV6-1	TRBJ2-7	CASMIAGPSYEQYF
TRBV9	TRBJ2-3	CASGGLAGGADTQYF
TRBV12-5	TRBJ2-7	CASGLFGRVNEQYF
TRBV4-1	TRBJ2-3	CASSQVGLATDTQYF
TRBV6-6	TRBJ2-1	CASSYGGTSPVEQFF
TRBV6-4	TRBJ1-1	CASSVHGRVGRTEAFF
TRBV19	TRBJ1-5	CASSMVGTGGAGRQPQHF
TRBV7-8	TRBJ2-1	CASSLGRRGLAAYNEQFF
TRBV6-5	TRBJ2-5	CASSYSNVPGTQYF
TRBV6-4	TRBJ2-3	CASSDTTSGDTDTQYF
TRBV11-3	TRBJ2-7	CASSLSSEQYF
TRBV5-6	TRBJ1-2	CASSQGDYGYTF
TRBV7-2	TRBJ2-5	CASSGSGREETQYF
TRBV19	TRBJ2-7	CASSSKGQGVSYEQYF
TRBV27	TRBJ2-2	CASSLPNTGELFF
TRBV6-5	TRBJ2-7	CASSRTPSYEQYF
TRBV7-2	TRBJ2-7	CASSIQGTDYEQYF
TRBV6-5	TRBJ2-7	CASRPGQGHEQYF
TRBV27	TRBJ1-1	CASSRRYSTEAFF
TRBV6-1	TRBJ1-2	CASSEGGLPNYGYTF
TRBV6-5	TRBJ2-7	CASSYSTPSEQYF
TRBV2	TRBJ2-7	CASGSGGWPYEQYF
TRBV14	TRBJ2-1	CASSQFSPAASYNEQFF
TRBV18	TRBJ2-5	CAGSSGSAETQYF
TRBV7-6	TRBJ1-1	CASSSLPGQVEAFF